The 26 T cell receptor beta chains given below trace back to one sample, sequenced in a study of human T cells and chemical hapten exposure. As to time point: patch test 1, 2 weeks after DPC sensitization. Treatment described: therapeutic diphenylcyclopropenone sensitization with weekly scalp DPC. From the RACE reads, TCRdb called clonotypes with MiXCR, one entry per CDR3 protein. The sample has fewer than 400,000 distinct CDR3 sequences; 5.5% to 8% are singletons. The sequenced sample was whole blood, obtained in connection with sensitization to the hapten diphenylcyclopropenone (DPC). Source of these receptors: a woman between 18 and 30 years old with alopecia areata. Some clones in this sample may be carry-over from other donors' samples.

The chain's CDR3 is CAISWENSPLHF. Written as DNA, the CDR3 is TGTGCCATCAGCTGGGAAAATTCACCCCTCCACTTT. The genes are TRBV10-3 and TRBJ1-6; D not certain. The germline V gene encodes CDR1 ENHRY and CDR2 SYGVKD. The CDR3 is 12 amino acids. V lost 6 bases and J 7 bases, leaving 7 bases between the germline ends.

This clonotype was found a few times. The V call is TRBV5-1, the J call TRBJ1-1, with a possible D match to TRBD1 (6 bases). The CDR3 is 16 residues long. With 5 bases removed from V and 0 bases from J, the gap between germline ends came to 17 bases. Germline CDR1 SGHRS, CDR2 YFSETQ. This chain's CDR3 is CASRGDNPALNTEAFF. For the CDR3, the DNA is TGCGCCAGCAGGGGGGACAACCCCGCTTTGAACACTGAAGCTTTCTTT.

There are many counts of this clonotype. The V call is TRBV29-1, the J call TRBJ2-6; D gene unclear. V shed 1 base and J shed 10 bases, with 8 bases lying between them. Germline assignment: CDR1 SQVTM and CDR2 ANQGSEA. The CDR3 spans 12 residues. CDR3 sequence (DNA): TGCAGCGTTGAAGGGACCGTAAACGTCCTGACTTTC. Residues: CSVEGTVNVLTF. The whole variable domain, remainder taken from reference TRBV29-1 and TRBJ2-6, is SAVISQKPSRDICQRGTSLTIQCQVDSQVTMMFWYRQQPGQSLTLIATANQGSEATYESGFVIDKFPISRPNLTFSTLTVSNMSPEDSSIYLCSVEGTVNVLTFGAGSRLTVL.

The sample holds a few counts of this clonotype. The chain carries TRBV6-6 and TRBJ2-1, with 11 bases aligning to TRBD1. Germline V gives CDR1 MNHNY, CDR2 SVGAGI (reference sequence). This CDR3 spans 14 amino acids. V was pared by 4 bases and J by 7 bases, with 3 bases of the junction left unmatched. CDR3 protein: CASSWGQGVNEQFF. As DNA, the CDR3 is TGTGCCAGCAGTTGGGGACAGGGGGTAAATGAGCAGTTCTTC.

J is TRBJ2-3 and V is TRBV5-6; D is possibly TRBD1 or TRBD2 (6 bases each). The CDR3 sequence is 15 residues long. CDR1 is SGHDT, CDR2 YYEEEE, per germline. The V end lost 2 bases, the J end lost 4 bases, and 14 bases lay between the germline ends. The CDR3 loop reads CASSFEGGSPDTQYF. CDR3 coding DNA: TGTGCCAGCAGCTTCGAGGGGGGTTCCCCAGATACGCAGTATTTT.

This clonotype came up many times. V gene TRBV9 combines with J gene TRBJ2-1; the D gene could be TRBD1 or TRBD2 (5 bases each). The CDR3 covers 14 residues. Germline V CDR1 and CDR2: SGDLS, YYNGEE. V gave up 3 bases and J gave up 3 bases, with 10 bases separating them. The CDR3 spells CASSGGTDYNEQFF. The CDR3 region has the DNA TGTGCCAGCAGCGGAGGGACGGACTACAATGAGCAGTTCTTC.

In this sample, this clonotype turned up many times. The J gene is TRBJ2-7, the V gene TRBV5-1, with D unresolved. CDR3 size: 13 residues. Per the germline V gene, CDR1 is SGHRS and CDR2 is YFSETQ. V was shortened by 3 bases and J by 0 bases, with 7 bases between the two germline ends. The CDR3: CASSSGPSYEQYF. Here the CDR3 DNA reads TGCGCCAGCAGCTCCGGGCCCTCCTACGAGCAGTACTTC. The entire variable domain, with the rest obtained from reference TRBV5-1 and TRBJ2-7, is as follows: KAGVTQTPRYLIKTRGQQVTLSCSPISGHRSVSWYQQTPGQGLQFLFEYFSETQRNKGNFPGRFSGRQFSNSRSEMNVSTLELGDSALYLCASSSGPSYEQYFGPGTRLTVT.

V and J are TRBV28 and TRBJ2-7; D gene ambiguous. Germline lookup yields CDR1 MDHEN and CDR2 SYDVKM. The CDR3 runs 10 residues. V was pared by 3 bases and J by 5 bases, with 2 bases between. The CDR3 DNA follows: TGTGCCAGCAGTTTGGACGAGCAGTACTTC. Encoded protein: CASSLDEQYF.

The table lists this clonotype with many counts. CDR3: CSARGQAEAFF. The CDR3 DNA reads as TGCAGTGCTAGGGGGCAGGCTGAAGCTTTCTTT. V and J are TRBV20-1 and TRBJ1-1, with D possibly matching TRBD1 (5 bases). V shed 3 bases and J shed 6 bases, with 8 bases lying between them. The CDR3 spans 11 residues. Germline V CDR1 and CDR2: DFQATT, SNEGSKA (reference sequence).

The rearrangement links TRBV6-5 to TRBJ1-1, with D possibly being TRBD1 (5 bases). The CDR3 spans 15 residues. From germline, CDR1 is MNHEY and CDR2 SVGAGI. Trimming pared 3 bases from V and 5 bases from J, leaving 16 bases between. For the CDR3, the DNA is TGTGCCAGCAGTTATCGGGGAACAGGCCGGACTGAAGCTTTCTTT. Amino acid sequence: CASSYRGTGRTEAFF.

The gene calls are TRBV4-1 and TRBJ2-3, with TRBD2 identical over 7 bases. The V gene end was trimmed by 4 bases and the J gene end by 0 bases; junction bases not matched to a gene: 4. Per germline, CDR1 MGHRA and CDR2 YSYEKL. The CDR3 has 15 amino acids. The chain's CDR3 is CASSPWRGSTDTQYF. The CDR3 DNA reads TGCGCCAGCAGCCCTTGGCGGGGGAGCACAGATACGCAGTATTTT.

The rearrangement joins TRBV20-1 to TRBJ1-6; possible D gene TRBD1, 5 bases. This CDR3 contains 16 residues. CDR1 and CDR2 (germline): DFQATT, SNEGSKA (reference sequence). Trimming stripped 0 bases from V and 8 bases from J, with 17 bases between. CDR3 sequence reads: CSARDSSMGDDSPLHF. CDR3 coding DNA: TGCAGTGCTAGAGATAGCAGTATGGGGGATGATTCACCCCTCCACTTT.

This clonotype has at least ten counts. The chain couples TRBV11-1 to TRBJ2-5, with 9 nucleotides matching TRBD2. J was trimmed by 3 bases and V by 2 bases; bases with no gene match: 10. This CDR3 spans 17 amino acids. Germline CDR1 is SGHAT and CDR2 is FQDESV (reference sequence). CDR3 sequence: CASSLIQKPSGEETQYF. The CDR3 region has the DNA TGTGCCAGCAGCTTAATCCAAAAACCTAGCGGGGAAGAGACCCAGTACTTC.

This clonotype was seen a few times. The genes are TRBV29-1 and TRBJ1-2; D might be TRBD1 (5 bases). Looked up from germline, CDR1 is SQVTM and CDR2 is ANQGSEA. Trimming left V 3 bases short and J 2 bases short, with 13 bases between. The CDR3 contains 14 residues. The CDR3: CSVDRDEWNYGYTF. CDR3 DNA: TGCAGCGTTGACCGGGACGAGTGGAACTATGGCTACACCTTC.

This clonotype occurred many times. The V gene is TRBV6-2 or TRBV6-3, the J gene TRBJ2-5, with 9 bases lining up with TRBD2. The CDR3 is 15 amino acids. Per germline, CDR1 MNHEY and CDR2 SVGEGT. The V and J ends lost 5 bases and 2 bases, in that order; junction bases with no gene match: 6. CDR3 sequence: CASSDGLATQETQYF. The CDR3 DNA reads as TGTGCCAGCAGTGACGGACTAGCGACTCAAGAGACCCAGTACTTC.

V is TRBV12-3 or TRBV12-4 and J is TRBJ1-6; D remains unclear. The V end lost 1 base, the J end lost 14 bases, and 6 bases lay between the germline ends. This CDR3 has 11 amino acids. This CDR3 reads CASSLGVSLHF. The CDR3, as DNA: TGTGCCAGCAGTTTAGGGGTTTCCCTCCACTTT.

The chain has TRBV7-2 and TRBJ1-6, with D possibly matching TRBD1 (5 bases). The germline V gene has CDR1 SGHTA and CDR2 FQGNSA. The CDR3 is made up of 15 amino acids. The V gene lost 4 bases and the J gene lost 8 bases, with 15 bases spanning the gap. The DNA for the CDR3 is TGTGCCAGCAGCTCTTGGTCAGGGAGTTATTCACCCCTCCACTTT. It translates to CASSSWSGSYSPLHF.

The chain combines TRBV27 with TRBJ1-6; tentative D call: TRBD1 (5 bases). The CDR3 consists of 17 residues. In germline, CDR1 is MNHEY, CDR2 SMNVEV (reference sequence). Trimming took 1 base from V and 0 from J, leaving 10 bases between them. The CDR3 DNA sequence: TGTGCCAGCAGTTTATGGGGGGATCGCTCCTATAATTCACCCCTCCACTTT. Its translation: CASSLWGDRSYNSPLHF.

This clonotype was seen more than once but under ten times. This rearrangement joins TRBV28 to TRBJ2-3, with 10 bases fitting TRBD2. The junction had 6 bases not matched to a gene; V was cut back by 1 base and J by 2 bases. This CDR3 has 17 residues. Germline V CDR1 and CDR2: MDHEN, SYDVKM. The CDR3 bases are TGTGCCAGCAGTTTATTAGGGACTAGCGCCCTCACAGATACGCAGTATTTT. This translates into CASSLLGTSALTDTQYF.

The chain links TRBV4-3 to TRBJ1-4, with D maybe TRBD1 (5 bases). Per germline, CDR1 LGHNA and CDR2 YSLEER. The CDR3 contains 16 residues. Trimming removed 1 base from V and 0 bases from J, with 9 bases in between. In DNA form, the CDR3 reads TGCGCCAGCAGCCAAGGGGGCAGCGCAACTAATGAAAAACTGTTTTTT. It yields the protein CASSQGGSATNEKLFF.

This clonotype turned up a few times. The V and J genes are TRBV10-3 and TRBJ2-6; D is perhaps TRBD1 or TRBD2 (5 bases each). V was shortened by 7 bases and J by 0 bases, with 13 bases between the two germline ends. The CDR3 is made up of 16 amino acids. Per the germline V gene, CDR1 is ENHRY and CDR2 is SYGVKD. The CDR3 DNA follows: TGTGCCATCACCGGGACGGGCCCCTCTGGGGCCAACGTCCTGACTTTC. This encodes CAITGTGPSGANVLTF.

V usage is TRBV6-9 and J usage is TRBJ1-5; TRBD1 aligns across 8 bases. The CDR3 spans 17 residues. Losses at the gene ends were 7 bases for V and 3 bases for J; bases not matched to a gene: 14. Germline V gives CDR1 MNHGY, CDR2 SVAAGI. CDR3 in DNA: TGTGCCAGCACCCACAATCTGAGGACAGGGCACAATCAGCCCCAGCATTTT. Its translation: CASTHNLRTGHNQPQHF.

This clonotype was detected a few times. V gene TRBV4-2 combines with J gene TRBJ2-7; 9 nucleotides match TRBD1. The germline CDR1 and CDR2 sequences are LGHNA and YNFKEQ. Trimming at V came to 0 bases and at J to 2 bases, leaving 8 bases not matched to a gene. The CDR3 totals 17 residues. The CDR3 loop is CASSQESQGQGPYEQYF. The CDR3 DNA is TGTGCCAGCAGCCAAGAAAGTCAGGGACAGGGCCCCTACGAGCAGTACTTC.

V and J are TRBV5-8 and TRBJ2-3; D is ambiguous. Germline loops: CDR1 SGHTS, CDR2 YDEGEE. This CDR3 has 11 amino acids. Trimming took 4 bases from V and 8 from J, leaving 8 bases between them. CDR3 region: CASSLLSTQYF. The CDR3 DNA reads TGTGCCAGCAGCCTTTTAAGTACGCAGTATTTT.

The rearrangement links TRBV20-1 to TRBJ2-1, with D possibly TRBD1 on 7 matching bases. The CDR3 contains 12 residues. CDR1 and CDR2 (germline): DFQATT, SNEGSKA (reference sequence). The germline V and J ends were trimmed by 5 bases and 7 bases, with 12 bases remaining between them. CDR3 nucleotide sequence: TGCAGTGCTCTCAGGGGGGAGAATGAGCAGTTCTTC. Encoded protein: CSALRGENEQFF.

The sample holds many counts of this clonotype. The chain employs TRBV28 and TRBJ2-3; D gene ambiguous. CDR3 length: 17 residues. Per germline, CDR1 MDHEN and CDR2 SYDVKM. V was trimmed by 1 base and J by 7 bases, leaving 21 bases between them. CDR3 sequence: CASSLFRVSASVYTQYF. The CDR3 DNA sequence: TGTGCCAGCAGTTTATTCCGGGTTTCAGCCTCCGTGTATACGCAGTATTTT.